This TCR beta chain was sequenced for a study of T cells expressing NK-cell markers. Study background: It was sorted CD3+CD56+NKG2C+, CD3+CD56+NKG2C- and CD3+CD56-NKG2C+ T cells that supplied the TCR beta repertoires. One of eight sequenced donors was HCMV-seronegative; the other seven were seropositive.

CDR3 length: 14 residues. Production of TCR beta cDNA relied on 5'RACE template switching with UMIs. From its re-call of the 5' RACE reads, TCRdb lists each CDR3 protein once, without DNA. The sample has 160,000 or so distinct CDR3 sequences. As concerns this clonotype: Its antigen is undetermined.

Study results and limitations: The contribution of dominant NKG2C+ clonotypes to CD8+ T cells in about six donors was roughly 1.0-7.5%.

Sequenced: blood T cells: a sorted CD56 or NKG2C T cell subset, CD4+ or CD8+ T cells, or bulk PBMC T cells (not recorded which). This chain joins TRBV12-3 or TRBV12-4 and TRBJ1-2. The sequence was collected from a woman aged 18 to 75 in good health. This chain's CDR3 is CASSPAGVNYGYTF.